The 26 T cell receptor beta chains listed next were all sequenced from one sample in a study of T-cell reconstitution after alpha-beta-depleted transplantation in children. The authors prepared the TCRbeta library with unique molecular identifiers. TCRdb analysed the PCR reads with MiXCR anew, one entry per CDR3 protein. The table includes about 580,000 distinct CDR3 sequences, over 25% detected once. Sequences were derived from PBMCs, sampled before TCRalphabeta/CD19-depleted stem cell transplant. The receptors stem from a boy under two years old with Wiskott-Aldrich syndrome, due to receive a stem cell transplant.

Here the CDR3 reads CSARTQGSSYEQYF. As DNA, the CDR3 is TGCAGTGCTAGAACACAGGGTTCGTCCTACGAGCAGTACTTC. The gene calls are TRBV20-1 and TRBJ2-7, with D tentatively TRBD1 (6 bases). This CDR3 has 14 residues. V shed 2 bases and J shed 1 base, with 12 bases lying between them. CDR1 DFQATT and CDR2 SNEGSKA come from the germline V gene (reference sequence).

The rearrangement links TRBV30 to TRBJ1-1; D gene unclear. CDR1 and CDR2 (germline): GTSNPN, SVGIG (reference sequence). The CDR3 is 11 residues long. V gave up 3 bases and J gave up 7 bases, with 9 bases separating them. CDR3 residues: CAWRRDVEAFF. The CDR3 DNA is TGTGCCTGGAGAAGGGATGTTGAAGCTTTCTTT.

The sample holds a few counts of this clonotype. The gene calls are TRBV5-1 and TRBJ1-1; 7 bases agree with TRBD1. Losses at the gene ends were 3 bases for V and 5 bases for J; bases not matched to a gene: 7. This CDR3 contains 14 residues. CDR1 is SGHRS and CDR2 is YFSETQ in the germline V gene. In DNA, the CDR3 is TGCGCCAGCAGCTCAGCCGGGACAGCAACTGAAGCTTTCTTT. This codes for CASSSAGTATEAFF.

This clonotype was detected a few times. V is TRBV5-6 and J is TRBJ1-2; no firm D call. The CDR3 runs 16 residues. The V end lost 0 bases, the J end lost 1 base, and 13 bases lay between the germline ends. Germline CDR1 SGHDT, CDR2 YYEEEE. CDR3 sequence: CASSLGSLLRNYGYTF. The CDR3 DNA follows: TGTGCCAGCAGCTTGGGCAGCCTCCTCCGTAACTATGGCTACACCTTC. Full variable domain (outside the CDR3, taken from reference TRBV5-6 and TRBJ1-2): DAGVTQSPTHLIKTRGQQVTLRCSPKSGHDTVSWYQQALGQGPQFIFQYYEEEERQRGNFPDRFSGHQFPNYSSELNVNALLLGDSALYLCASSLGSLLRNYGYTFGSGTRLTVV.

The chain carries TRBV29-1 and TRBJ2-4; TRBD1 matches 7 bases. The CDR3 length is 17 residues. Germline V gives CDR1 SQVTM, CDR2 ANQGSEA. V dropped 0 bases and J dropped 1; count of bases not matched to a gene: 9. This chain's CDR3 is CSVEDLVGGCAKNIQYF. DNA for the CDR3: TGCAGCGTTGAAGATCTGGTAGGGGGCTGCGCCAAAAACATTCAGTACTTC.

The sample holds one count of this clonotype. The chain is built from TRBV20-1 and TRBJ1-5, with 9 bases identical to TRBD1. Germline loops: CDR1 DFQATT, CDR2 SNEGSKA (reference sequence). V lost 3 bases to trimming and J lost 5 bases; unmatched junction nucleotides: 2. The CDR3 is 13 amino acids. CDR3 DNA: TGCAGTGCTAGGGACAGGGGCGATCAGCCCCAGCATTTT. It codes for CSARDRGDQPQHF.

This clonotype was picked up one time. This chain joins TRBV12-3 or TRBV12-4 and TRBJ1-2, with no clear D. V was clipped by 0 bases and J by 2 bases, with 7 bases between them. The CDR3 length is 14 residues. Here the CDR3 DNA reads TGTGCCAGCAGTTTAGCAGCGAGGAACTATGGCTACACCTTC. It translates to CASSLAARNYGYTF.

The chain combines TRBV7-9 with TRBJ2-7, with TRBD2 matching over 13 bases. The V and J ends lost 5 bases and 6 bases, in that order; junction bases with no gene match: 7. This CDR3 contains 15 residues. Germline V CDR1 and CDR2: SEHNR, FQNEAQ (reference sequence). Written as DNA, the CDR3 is TGTGCCAGCAGCGATCCCGGGACTAGCGGGATCGAGCAGTACTTC. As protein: CASSDPGTSGIEQYF.

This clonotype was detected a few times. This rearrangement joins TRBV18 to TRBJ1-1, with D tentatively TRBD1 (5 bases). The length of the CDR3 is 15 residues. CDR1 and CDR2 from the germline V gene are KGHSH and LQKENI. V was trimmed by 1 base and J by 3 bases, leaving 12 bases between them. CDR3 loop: CASSPLGGTDTEAFF. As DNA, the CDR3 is TGTGCCAGCTCACCACTTGGGGGGACGGACACTGAAGCTTTCTTT.

The CDR3 region is CASSVRNFGELFF. DNA for the CDR3: TGTGCCAGCAGCGTACGAAATTTTGGGGAGCTGTTTTTT. The chain is built from TRBV9 and TRBJ2-2; no definite D call. CDR3 length: 13 residues. Trimming stripped 1 base from V and 8 bases from J, with 9 bases between. CDR1 SGDLS and CDR2 YYNGEE come from the germline V gene.

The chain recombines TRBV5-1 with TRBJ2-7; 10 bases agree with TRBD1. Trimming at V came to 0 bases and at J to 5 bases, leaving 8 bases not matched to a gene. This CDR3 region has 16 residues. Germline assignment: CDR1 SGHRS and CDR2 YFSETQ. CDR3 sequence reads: CASSLGWTGGGDEQYF. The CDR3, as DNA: TGCGCCAGCAGCTTGGGCTGGACAGGGGGTGGAGACGAGCAGTACTTC.

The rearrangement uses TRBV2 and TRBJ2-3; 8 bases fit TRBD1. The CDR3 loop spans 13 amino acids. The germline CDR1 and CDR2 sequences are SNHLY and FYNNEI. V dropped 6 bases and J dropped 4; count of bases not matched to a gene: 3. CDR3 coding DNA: TGTGCCAGCAGAGGACAGGGCCCAGATACGCAGTATTTT. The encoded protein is CASRGQGPDTQYF.

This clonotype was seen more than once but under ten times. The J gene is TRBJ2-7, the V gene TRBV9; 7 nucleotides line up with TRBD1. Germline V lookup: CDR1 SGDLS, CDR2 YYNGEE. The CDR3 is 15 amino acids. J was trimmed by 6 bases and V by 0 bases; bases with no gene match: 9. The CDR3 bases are TGTGCCAGCAGCGTAGGACAGGGCTCGTCGGGCGAGCAGTACTTC. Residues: CASSVGQGSSGEQYF.

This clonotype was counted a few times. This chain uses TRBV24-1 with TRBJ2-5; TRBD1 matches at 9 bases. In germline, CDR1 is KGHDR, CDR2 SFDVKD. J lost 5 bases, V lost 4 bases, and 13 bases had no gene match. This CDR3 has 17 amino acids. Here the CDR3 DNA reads TGTGCCACCAGTGACCCCCAACAGGGGGCAAGATCCGAGACCCAGTACTTC. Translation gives CATSDPQQGARSETQYF.

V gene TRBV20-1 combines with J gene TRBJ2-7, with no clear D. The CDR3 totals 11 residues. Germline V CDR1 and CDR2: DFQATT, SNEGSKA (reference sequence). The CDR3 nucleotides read TGCAGCGCCGCTAAATATTACGAGCAGTACTTC. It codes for CSAAKYYEQYF.

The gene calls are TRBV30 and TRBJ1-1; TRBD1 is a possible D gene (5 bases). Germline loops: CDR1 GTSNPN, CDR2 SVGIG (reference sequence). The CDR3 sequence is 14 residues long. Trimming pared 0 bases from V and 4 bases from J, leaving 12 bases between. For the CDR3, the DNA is TGTGCCTGGAGTGTACGGTGGGGGAGCACTGAAGCTTTCTTT. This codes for CAWSVRWGSTEAFF.

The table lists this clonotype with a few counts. The CDR3 here is CASSLDQSSYNEQFF. The CDR3 region has the DNA TGCGCCAGCAGCTTGGACCAAAGCTCCTACAATGAGCAGTTCTTC. The chain recombines TRBV5-1 with TRBJ2-1; D not resolved. The germline gives CDR1 SGHRS, CDR2 YFSETQ. Trimming left V 0 bases short and J 0 bases short, with 7 bases between. CDR3 size: 15 residues.

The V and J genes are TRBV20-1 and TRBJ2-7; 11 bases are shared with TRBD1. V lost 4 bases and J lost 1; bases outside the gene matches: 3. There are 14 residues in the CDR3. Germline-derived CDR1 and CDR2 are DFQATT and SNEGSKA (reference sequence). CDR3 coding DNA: TGCAGTGCTAAGGACAGGGGGCCTTCCTACGAGCAGTACTTC. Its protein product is CSAKDRGPSYEQYF.

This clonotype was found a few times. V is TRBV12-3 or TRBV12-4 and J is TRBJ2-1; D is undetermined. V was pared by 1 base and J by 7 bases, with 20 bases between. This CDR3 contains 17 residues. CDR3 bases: TGTGCCAGCAGTTTAGAAGTAGGGCCTGGTACCGAGAATGAGCAGTTCTTC. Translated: CASSLEVGPGTENEQFF.

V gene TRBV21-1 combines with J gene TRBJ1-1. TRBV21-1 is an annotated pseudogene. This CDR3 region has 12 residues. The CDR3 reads CARTQANTEAFF. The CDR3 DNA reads TGTGCCAGGACCCAGGCGAACACTGAAGCTTTCTTT.

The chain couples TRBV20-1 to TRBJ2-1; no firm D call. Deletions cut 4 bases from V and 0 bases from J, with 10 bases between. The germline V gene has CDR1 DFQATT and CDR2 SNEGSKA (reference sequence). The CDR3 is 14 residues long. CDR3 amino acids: CSAKGGVSYNEQFF. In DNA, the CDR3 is TGCAGTGCTAAGGGTGGGGTCTCCTACAATGAGCAGTTCTTC.

CDR3 nucleotides: TGCGCCAGCAGCTTGTGGACAGGGAGTTCCTACGAGCAGTACTTC. Translation: CASSLWTGSSYEQYF. This chain joins TRBV5-1 and TRBJ2-7, with 8 bases identical to TRBD1. Germline loops: CDR1 SGHRS, CDR2 YFSETQ. The CDR3 totals 15 residues. V shed 1 base, J shed 1 base, and the junction held 4 bases outside the gene matches.

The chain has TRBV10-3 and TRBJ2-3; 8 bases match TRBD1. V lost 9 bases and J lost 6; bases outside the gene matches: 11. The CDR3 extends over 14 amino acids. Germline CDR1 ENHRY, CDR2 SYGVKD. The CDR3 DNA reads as TGTGCCATGCGGAGGGACAGGTCCGTGGATACGCAGTATTTT. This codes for CAMRRDRSVDTQYF.

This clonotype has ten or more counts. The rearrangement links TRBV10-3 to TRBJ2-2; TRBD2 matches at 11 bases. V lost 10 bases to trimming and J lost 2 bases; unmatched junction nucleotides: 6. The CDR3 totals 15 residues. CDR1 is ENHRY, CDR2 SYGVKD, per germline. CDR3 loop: CATAGTSGNTGELFF. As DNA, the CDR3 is TGTGCCACCGCGGGGACTAGCGGTAACACCGGGGAGCTGTTTTTT.

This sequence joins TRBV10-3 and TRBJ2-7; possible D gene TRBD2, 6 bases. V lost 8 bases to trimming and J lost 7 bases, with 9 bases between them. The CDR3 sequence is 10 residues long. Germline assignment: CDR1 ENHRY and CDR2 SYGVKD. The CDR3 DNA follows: TGTGCCATCGGGACTTTAGAGCAGTACTTC. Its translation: CAIGTLEQYF.

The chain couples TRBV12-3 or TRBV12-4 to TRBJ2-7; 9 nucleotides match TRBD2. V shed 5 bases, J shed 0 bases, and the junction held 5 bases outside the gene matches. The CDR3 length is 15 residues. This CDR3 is CASSISGRSSYEQYF. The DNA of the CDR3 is TGTGCCAGCAGTATAAGCGGGAGGAGCTCCTACGAGCAGTACTTC.